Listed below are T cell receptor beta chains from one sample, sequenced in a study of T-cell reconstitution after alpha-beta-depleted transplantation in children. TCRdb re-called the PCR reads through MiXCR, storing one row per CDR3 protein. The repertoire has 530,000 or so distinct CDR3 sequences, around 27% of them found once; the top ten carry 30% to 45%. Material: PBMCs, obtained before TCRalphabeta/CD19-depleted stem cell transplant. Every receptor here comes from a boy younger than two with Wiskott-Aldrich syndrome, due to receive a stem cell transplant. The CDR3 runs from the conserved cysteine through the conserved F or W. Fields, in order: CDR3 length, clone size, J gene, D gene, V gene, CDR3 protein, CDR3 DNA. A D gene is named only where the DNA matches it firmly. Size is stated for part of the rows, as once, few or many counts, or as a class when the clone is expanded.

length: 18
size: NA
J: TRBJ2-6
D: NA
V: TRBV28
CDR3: CASSLADTLSSGANVLTF
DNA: TGTGCCAGCAGTTTGGCGGACACCTTAAGCTCTGGGGCCAACGTCCTGACTTTC

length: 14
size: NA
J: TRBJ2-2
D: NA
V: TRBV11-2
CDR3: CASSLPGNTGELFF
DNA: TGTGCCAGCAGCTTACCAGGGAACACCGGGGAGCTGTTTTTT

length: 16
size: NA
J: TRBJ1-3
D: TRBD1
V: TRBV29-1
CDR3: CSVVPGQGLAGNTIYF
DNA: TGCAGCGTTGTCCCGGGACAGGGTTTGGCTGGAAACACCATATATTTT

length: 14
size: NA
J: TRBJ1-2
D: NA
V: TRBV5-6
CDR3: CASSFYTSNYGYTF
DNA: TGTGCCAGCAGCTTTTATACTAGTAACTATGGCTACACCTTC

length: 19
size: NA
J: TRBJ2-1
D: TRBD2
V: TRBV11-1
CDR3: CASSLEAGTSGSSYNEQFF
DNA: TGTGCCAGCAGCCTCGAAGCCGGGACTAGCGGGAGCTCCTACAATGAGCAGTTCTTC

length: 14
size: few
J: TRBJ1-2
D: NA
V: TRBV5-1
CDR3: CASSLADGVYGYTF
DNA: TGCGCCAGCAGCTTGGCCGACGGAGTCTATGGCTACACCTTC

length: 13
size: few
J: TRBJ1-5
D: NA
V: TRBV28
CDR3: CASSLGYNQPQHF
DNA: TGTGCCAGCAGTTTGGGGTACAATCAGCCCCAGCATTTT

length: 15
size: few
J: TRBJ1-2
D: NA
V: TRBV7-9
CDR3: CASSLVGSGGYGYTF
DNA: TGTGCCAGCAGCTTAGTGGGCAGCGGGGGCTATGGCTACACCTTC

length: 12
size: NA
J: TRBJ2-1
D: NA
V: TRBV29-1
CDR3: CSVDYTYNEQFF
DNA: TGCAGCGTTGACTATACCTACAATGAGCAGTTCTTC

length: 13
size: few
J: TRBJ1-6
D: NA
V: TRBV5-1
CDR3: CASSLTVDSPLHF
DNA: TGCGCCAGCAGCTTGACGGTGGATTCACCCCTCCACTTT

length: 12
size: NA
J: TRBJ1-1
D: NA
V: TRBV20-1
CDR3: CSAATVNTEAFF
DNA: TGCAGTGCTGCTACTGTTAACACTGAAGCTTTCTTT

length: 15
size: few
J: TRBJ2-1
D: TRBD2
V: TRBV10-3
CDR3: CAISGGLAVYNEQFF
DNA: TGTGCCATCAGTGGGGGACTAGCGGTTTACAATGAGCAGTTCTTC

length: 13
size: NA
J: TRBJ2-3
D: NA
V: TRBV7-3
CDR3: CASSSSPGDTQYF
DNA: TGTGCCAGCAGCTCCTCACCAGGGGATACGCAGTATTTT

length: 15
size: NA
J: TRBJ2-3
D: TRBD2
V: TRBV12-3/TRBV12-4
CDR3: CATLAGGSSTDTQYF
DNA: TGTGCCACCCTAGCGGGAGGGTCGAGCACAGATACGCAGTATTTT

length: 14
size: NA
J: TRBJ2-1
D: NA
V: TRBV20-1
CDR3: CSARDLGASDEQFF
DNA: TGCAGTGCTAGAGACCTAGGGGCCAGCGATGAGCAGTTCTTC

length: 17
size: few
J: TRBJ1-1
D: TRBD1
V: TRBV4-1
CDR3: CASSQGRRGDRDTEAFF
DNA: TGCGCCAGCAGCCAAGGGCGCAGGGGCGACAGGGACACTGAAGCTTTCTTT

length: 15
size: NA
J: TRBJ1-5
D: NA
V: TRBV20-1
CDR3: CSARDSTMKNQPQHF
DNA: TGCAGTGCTAGGGACAGCACCATGAAAAATCAGCCCCAGCATTTT

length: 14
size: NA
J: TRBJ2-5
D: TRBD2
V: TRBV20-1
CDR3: CSARRTSGQETQYF
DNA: TGCAGTGCGAGAAGGACTAGCGGCCAAGAGACCCAGTACTTC

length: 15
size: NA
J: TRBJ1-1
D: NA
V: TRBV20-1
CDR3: CSARDMVRGLSEAFF
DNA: TGCAGTGCTAGAGATATGGTTAGGGGGTTATCTGAAGCTTTCTTT